This T cell receptor beta chain was documented in a study of regulatory T cells in long-lasting Graves disease. This CDR3 is built from 13 residues. Per germline, CDR1 GTSNPN and CDR2 SVGIG (reference sequence). With V trimmed by 5 bases and J by 6 bases, 6 bases remained unmatched. The time point denotes: persistent/refractory GD, antithyroid drugs over 5 years with positive TRAb. Preparation of the TCR library used RNA extracted from PBMCs. iRepertoire HTBI primers and Arm-PCR of CDR3 regions built TCR beta libraries. In TCRdb, the multiplex PCR reads were re-called with MiXCR into one record per CDR3 protein. The table includes over 350,000 distinct CDR3 sequences, around 21% detected once.

The rearrangement uses TRBV30 and TRBJ1-5, with 8 bases that match TRBD1. The TCR was taken from a female donor with Graves disease. Specimen: peripheral blood mononuclear cells (PBMCs), collected when the disease was refractory, from a patient treated with antithyroid drugs. This CDR3 is CAWAQGGSQPQHF. The CDR3 DNA reads as TGTGCCTGGGCACAGGGGGGGAGTCAGCCCCAGCATTTT.